These T cell receptor beta chains were read from a single sample in a study of OX40 agonist ivuxolimab in advanced cancers. Data came from immunoSEQ multiplex PCR; TCRdb stores just in-frame clones and leaves some out. The sample has about 53,000 clones, about four fifths seen once; the top ten hold 4.6%. Source: CD4+ or CD8+ T cells sorted from blood, taken in a trial of the OX40 agonist ivuxolimab. The receptors originated from an adult with an advanced solid tumor such as melanoma, head and neck, liver or kidney cancer. The CDR3 runs from the conserved cysteine through the conserved F or W. The D gene is left open where the match is weak. Clone size is shown for a subset of rows, as once, few, many or a class of expanded clone.

CDR3 | DNA | size | J | V | D | length
CASSLVPAGNTEAFF | TGTGCCAGCAGCTTAGTACCGGCAGGAAACACTGAAGCTTTCTTT | - | TRBJ1-1 | TRBV11-1 | - | 15
CASSHRRGGHDEQFF | TGTGCCAGCAGCCACAGGAGAGGGGGACACGATGAGCAGTTCTTC | - | TRBJ2-1 | TRBV6-5 | - | 15
CASSLYRGNEQYF | TGCGCCAGCAGCTTGTATCGGGGGAACGAGCAGTACTTC | - | TRBJ2-7 | TRBV5-1 | - | 13
CASSLVLGTGELFF | TGTGCCAGCAGCTTAGTCCTCGGAACCGGGGAGCTGTTTTTT | - | TRBJ2-2 | TRBV7-8 | - | 14
CASSPGPSSGTNNEQFF | TGTGCCAGCTCACCAGGTCCCTCTAGCGGAACTAACAATGAGCAGTTCTTC | - | TRBJ2-1 | TRBV18 | TRBD2 | 17
CASSGGLAGRSGANVLTF | TGCGCCAGCAGCGGGGGACTAGCGGGACGCTCTGGGGCCAACGTCCTGACTTTC | few | TRBJ2-6 | TRBV5-1 | TRBD2 | 18
CATGFGANTGELFF | TGTGCCACCGGTTTTGGGGCGAACACCGGGGAGCTGTTTTTT | few | TRBJ2-2 | TRBV15 | - | 14
CASSFAQHTSGRYNEQFF | TGCGCCAGCAGCTTCGCCCAACATACTAGCGGGAGGTACAATGAGCAGTTCTTC | once | TRBJ2-1 | TRBV5-1 | TRBD2 | 18
CASSPTLRGLAGTDTQYF | TGTGCCAGCAGTCCCACTCTAAGGGGACTAGCGGGCACAGATACGCAGTATTTT | few | TRBJ2-3 | TRBV27 | TRBD2 | 18
CASRRDLGQPQHF | TGTGCCAGCAGGAGGGACTTGGGGCAGCCCCAGCATTTT | - | TRBJ1-5 | TRBV2 | - | 13
CASSIRTSGNTIYF | TGTGCCAGTAGTATACGAACCTCTGGAAACACCATATATTTT | - | TRBJ1-3 | TRBV19 | - | 14
CASSPGPHYEQYF | TGTGCCAGCAGTCCGGGGCCCCATTACGAGCAGTACTTC | - | TRBJ2-7 | TRBV2 | - | 13
CASSYGTDEKLFF | TGTGCCAGCAGTTACGGGACTGACGAAAAACTGTTTTTT | - | TRBJ1-4 | TRBV6-5 | - | 13
CASSQGVGLAGYNEQFF | TGTGCCAGCAGCCAAGGGGTAGGGCTAGCGGGATACAATGAGCAGTTCTTC | - | TRBJ2-1 | TRBV7-3 | TRBD2 | 17
CASSPDPRDRGVREQFF | TGTGCCAGCAGCCCGGATCCCCGGGACAGGGGGGTTCGGGAGCAGTTCTTC | - | TRBJ2-1 | TRBV28 | TRBD1 | 17
CASSLGQGAHYGYTF | TGTGCCAGCAGCTTAGGACAGGGCGCCCACTATGGCTACACCTTC | once | TRBJ1-2 | TRBV11-2 | TRBD1 | 15
CASSIVGGLVADTQYF | TGTGCCAGTAGTATAGTGGGGGGGCTGGTGGCAGATACGCAGTATTTT | - | TRBJ2-3 | TRBV19 | - | 16
CASSFTSAHSYNEQFF | TGTGCCAGCAGCTTCACTAGCGCCCACTCCTACAATGAGCAGTTCTTC | few | TRBJ2-1 | TRBV7-2 | TRBD2 | 16
CASSLLNPKQSYGYTF | TGTGCCAGCAGTTTACTCAATCCTAAACAAAGCTATGGCTACACCTTC | - | TRBJ1-2 | TRBV28 | - | 16
CASSSQERGETQYF | TGTGCCAGCAGCTCCCAGGAGAGAGGGGAGACCCAGTACTTC | - | TRBJ2-5 | TRBV7-6 | - | 14
CASSLEVTGRTEAFF | TGTGCCAGCAGCTTAGAAGTGACAGGGAGAACTGAAGCTTTCTTT | - | TRBJ1-1 | TRBV11-2 | TRBD1 | 15
CASSPEGEQYF | TGTGCCAGCTCACCGGAGGGCGAGCAGTACTTC | - | TRBJ2-7 | TRBV18 | - | 11
CATSRLSGGPRDGELFF | TGTGCCACCAGCAGATTATCAGGGGGCCCCAGGGACGGGGAGCTGTTTTTT | - | TRBJ2-2 | TRBV15 | TRBD1 | 17
CAWSYGGMNTEAFF | TGTGCCTGGAGTTATGGGGGGATGAACACTGAAGCTTTCTTT | - | TRBJ1-1 | TRBV30 | - | 14
CASSVVGDGNTIYF | TGTGCCAGCAGCGTAGTGGGGGACGGAAACACCATATATTTT | - | TRBJ1-3 | TRBV9 | - | 14
CASSPTGTGAGFGTQYF | TGTGCCAGCAGCCCCACAGGGACAGGGGCGGGGTTTGGGACCCAGTACTTC | - | TRBJ2-5 | TRBV7-6 | TRBD1 | 17
CASSMGQGAKQETQYF | TGTGCCAGTAGTATGGGACAGGGGGCAAAACAAGAGACCCAGTACTTC | - | TRBJ2-5 | TRBV19 | TRBD1 | 16
CASSQLRPGPVRSGANVLTF | TGTGCCAGCAGCCAACTTAGACCGGGACCGGTTCGATCTGGGGCCAACGTCCTGACTTTC | once | TRBJ2-6 | TRBV14 | - | 20
CASRSESRGFDTQYF | TGTGCCAGCAGGTCGGAATCCCGTGGTTTCGATACGCAGTATTTT | - | TRBJ2-3 | TRBV27 | - | 15
CASSLGTANTGELFF | TGTGCCAGCAGCCTGGGGACAGCTAACACCGGGGAGCTGTTTTTT | - | TRBJ2-2 | TRBV7-7 | TRBD1 | 15
CASSTDSTNEKLFF | TGTGCCAGTAGTACGGACTCAACTAATGAAAAACTGTTTTTT | - | TRBJ1-4 | TRBV19 | - | 14
CASVKVAGAETQYF | TGTGCCAGCGTAAAAGTGGCAGGGGCAGAGACCCAGTACTTC | - | TRBJ2-5 | TRBV5-8 | - | 14
CASSLSPPRTSGVYNEQFF | TGTGCCAGCAGCTTATCGCCCCCTCGGACTAGCGGGGTCTACAATGAGCAGTTCTTC | - | TRBJ2-1 | TRBV7-6 | TRBD2 | 19
CASSYLGSSSNEQFF | TGTGCCAGCAGCTACCTGGGATCTTCTTCCAATGAGCAGTTCTTC | - | TRBJ2-1 | TRBV11-3 | - | 15
CASRGLYGNNEQFF | TGTGCCAGCAGGGGACTGTATGGGAACAATGAGCAGTTCTTC | - | TRBJ2-1 | TRBV28 | - | 14
CAISELIYEQYF | TGTGCCATCAGCGAACTGATATACGAGCAGTACTTC | - | TRBJ2-7 | TRBV10-3 | - | 12
CASSLLVGRGNTEAFF | TGCGCCAGCAGCTTGTTGGTTGGTAGGGGCAACACTGAAGCTTTCTTT | - | TRBJ1-1 | TRBV5-1 | - | 16
CSVASNTGELFF | TGCAGCGTTGCTTCCAACACCGGGGAGCTGTTTTTT | - | TRBJ2-2 | TRBV29-1 | - | 12
CASSLAGSGRGNEQFF | TGTGCCAGCAGCTTAGCGGGTAGCGGGAGAGGAAATGAGCAGTTCTTC | - | TRBJ2-1 | TRBV7-6 | TRBD2 | 16
CASSLGGVEGNTIYF | TGTGCCAGCAGCTTAGGAGGGGTTGAAGGAAACACCATATATTTT | once | TRBJ1-3 | TRBV7-9 | - | 15
CASSLSASQETQYF | TGCGCCAGCAGCTTGTCGGCTAGCCAGGAGACCCAGTACTTC | - | TRBJ2-5 | TRBV5-1 | - | 14
CASSLGFQETQYF | TGTGCCAGCAGCTTAGGATTTCAAGAGACCCAGTACTTC | few | TRBJ2-5 | TRBV11-3 | - | 13
CASSLKASVGDEQFF | TGTGCCAGCAGCCTAAAGGCTAGCGTTGGCGATGAGCAGTTCTTC | - | TRBJ2-1 | TRBV7-8 | - | 15
CASSQVRGPSNQPQHF | TGCGCCAGCAGCCAAGTTCGCGGACCTAGCAATCAGCCCCAGCATTTT | - | TRBJ1-5 | TRBV4-1 | - | 16
CASSYRDRGDQPQHF | TGTGCCAGCTCATACCGGGACAGGGGGGATCAGCCCCAGCATTTT | - | TRBJ1-5 | TRBV18 | TRBD1 | 15
CASSQYEQYF | TGCGCCAGCAGTCAATACGAGCAGTACTTC | - | TRBJ2-7 | TRBV23-1 | - | 10
CAIKGALNTEAFF | TGTGCCATCAAGGGAGCATTGAACACTGAAGCTTTCTTT | - | TRBJ1-1 | TRBV6-1 | - | 13
CASRPGGTGELFF | TGTGCCAGCAGGCCAGGGGGCACCGGGGAGCTGTTTTTT | - | TRBJ2-2 | TRBV6-4 | TRBD1 | 13
CASSPSGLSTNTQYF | TGTGCCAGCAGTCCTTCGGGACTAAGCACGAATACGCAGTATTTT | - | TRBJ2-3 | TRBV28 | TRBD2 | 15
CASSQSTPGDHEQYF | TGCGCCAGCAGTCAATCTACCCCAGGGGACCACGAGCAGTACTTC | - | TRBJ2-7 | TRBV23-1 | - | 15
CAWSDNLNTEAFF | TGTGCCTGGAGTGACAACTTGAACACTGAAGCTTTCTTT | - | TRBJ1-1 | TRBV30 | - | 13
CASSPFSPEAYSPLHF | TGTGCCAGCTCACCTTTCTCACCTGAAGCGTATTCACCCCTCCACTTT | - | TRBJ1-6 | TRBV18 | - | 16